These T cell receptor beta chains were read from a single sample in a study of cytomegalovirus exposure and HLA in healthy donors. Only in-frame clones appear in the TCRdb table, and some are missing; sequencing was by immunoSEQ multiplex PCR. Here the sample spans some 200,000 clones, approximately 78% being singletons. The sample consisted of PBMCs. These receptors were obtained from a woman between 18 and 29 years old in good health and CMV-seronegative. The CDR3 runs from the conserved cysteine through the conserved F or W. The D gene is left open where the match is weak. Size tells how often a clone was seen (once, few, many) or the class of an expanded clone, and some rows leave it out.

d_call j_call clone_size v_call cdr3_aa cdr3_nt
NA TRBJ1-2 NA TRBV7-2 CASSQVWEYGYTF TGTGCCAGCAGCCAGGTGTGGGAGTATGGCTACACCTTC
TRBD2 TRBJ2-3 NA TRBV4-1 CASSQDTGLAGASSTDTQYF TGCGCCAGCAGCCAAGATACAGGACTAGCGGGGGCCTCTTCCACAGATACGCAGTATTTT
NA TRBJ2-5 few TRBV6-1 CASIWAETQYF TGTGCCAGCATCTGGGCGGAGACCCAGTACTTC
NA TRBJ2-7 NA TRBV27 CASSFADRYYEQYF TGTGCCAGCTCGTTCGCGGATCGTTACTACGAGCAGTACTTC
TRBD1 TRBJ1-2 once TRBV5-6 CASRTGHPGGGYTF TGTGCCAGCAGAACTGGACACCCAGGGGGTGGCTACACCTTC
NA TRBJ1-5 once TRBV10-3 CAISVLSSQPQHF TGTGCCATCAGCGTTCTTAGCAGTCAGCCCCAGCATTTT
TRBD1 TRBJ2-5 NA TRBV28 CASSLWAGGEGKTQYF TGTGCCAGCAGTCTCTGGGCAGGGGGCGAGGGAAAGACCCAGTACTTC
TRBD2 TRBJ2-1 NA TRBV30 CAWSKQGLALAEQFF TGTGCCTGGAGTAAACAGGGACTAGCGCTTGCTGAGCAGTTCTTC
TRBD1 TRBJ1-4 NA TRBV2 CASSDDRGPNEKLFF TGTGCCAGCAGTGACGACAGGGGACCTAATGAAAAACTGTTTTTT
TRBD2 TRBJ2-5 NA TRBV5-1 CASSLEAASGQETQYF TGCGCCAGCAGCTTAGAAGCGGCTAGCGGCCAAGAGACCCAGTACTTC
NA TRBJ2-6 NA TRBV6-5 CASSADLSGANVLTF TGTGCCAGCAGCGCGGACTTGTCTGGGGCCAACGTCCTGACTTTC
TRBD1 TRBJ2-7 NA TRBV6-5 CASSSPGQAIYEQYF TGTGCCAGCAGTTCCCCGGGACAGGCGATCTACGAGCAGTACTTC
TRBD2 TRBJ2-5 NA TRBV2 CASSVLAGGETQYF TGTGCCAGCAGCGTACTAGCGGGGGGAGAGACCCAGTACTTC
NA TRBJ2-1 NA TRBV7-3 CASSLSGAGVEQFF TGTGCCAGCAGCTTATCCGGGGCAGGGGTTGAGCAGTTCTTC
TRBD1 TRBJ2-1 NA TRBV27 CASSLFRAGGYNEQFF TGTGCCAGCAGTTTATTTAGGGCAGGGGGCTACAATGAGCAGTTCTTC
TRBD1 TRBJ2-7 NA TRBV28 CASSPTTGGRYEQYF TGTGCCAGCAGTCCGACGACAGGGGGGAGGTACGAGCAGTACTTC
NA TRBJ1-2 few TRBV25-1 CASTGLLNYGYTF TGTGCCAGCACGGGACTGCTGAACTATGGCTACACCTTC
TRBD1 TRBJ2-5 NA TRBV11-2 CASSLFRDSTKTQYF TGTGCCAGCAGCTTGTTCAGGGACAGTACGAAGACCCAGTACTTC
TRBD1 TRBJ2-4 NA TRBV7-9 CASSPRQGMKNIQYF TGTGCCAGCAGCCCGCGACAGGGGATGAAGAACATTCAGTACTTC
NA TRBJ1-3 NA TRBV25-1 CASRAQGLGGNTIYF TGTGCCAGCCGAGCTCAGGGACTGGGTGGAAACACCATATATTTT
NA TRBJ2-7 NA TRBV11-2 CASSLEPYREQYF TGTGCCAGCAGCTTAGAGCCCTACAGGGAGCAGTACTTC
NA TRBJ2-4 once TRBV27 CASGLEGAKNIQYF TGTGCCAGCGGGTTAGAAGGGGCTAAGAACATTCAGTACTTC
NA TRBJ2-2 few TRBV6-5 CASSYSPYPDTGELFF TGTGCCAGCAGTTACTCCCCCTACCCCGACACCGGGGAGCTGTTTTTT
NA TRBJ1-2 NA TRBV7-9 CASSHPFGQRAMDGYTF TGTGCCAGCAGCCACCCGTTTGGACAGCGAGCTATGGACGGCTACACCTTC
NA TRBJ1-1 once TRBV19 CASLGVFGTEAFF TGTGCCAGCCTCGGGGTTTTTGGCACTGAAGCTTTCTTT
NA TRBJ1-5 once TRBV6-6 CASRTGDYFPNQPQHF TGTGCCAGCAGGACGGGGGACTATTTTCCTAATCAGCCCCAGCATTTT
TRBD2 TRBJ2-1 few TRBV9 CASSVELAGGHEQFF TGTGCCAGCAGCGTAGAGCTAGCGGGAGGTCATGAGCAGTTCTTC
TRBD1 TRBJ2-2 few TRBV18 CASSPLGQGSTGELFF TGTGCCAGCTCACCCCTAGGACAGGGCTCCACCGGGGAGCTGTTTTTT
TRBD1 TRBJ2-7 NA TRBV4-1 CASSQDFARDRGYEQYF TGCGCCAGCAGCCAAGACTTTGCCAGAGACAGGGGATACGAGCAGTACTTC
TRBD1 TRBJ1-1 NA TRBV4-2 CASSQDSTRTGGSNTEAFF TGTGCCAGCAGCCAAGATTCGACACGGACAGGGGGCTCGAACACTGAAGCTTTCTTT
NA TRBJ2-2 NA TRBV2 CASSSTGSGIRAGELFF TGTGCCAGCAGTAGTACAGGGAGCGGGATTAGAGCCGGGGAGCTGTTTTTT
TRBD2 TRBJ2-3 NA TRBV7-8 CASSLTAGLTDTQYF TGTGCCAGCAGCTTAACAGCGGGGCTCACAGATACGCAGTATTTT
NA TRBJ1-4 NA TRBV6-1 CASSYRTANEKLFF TGTGCCAGCAGTTATCGGACAGCTAATGAAAAACTGTTTTTT
TRBD2 TRBJ2-7 few TRBV6-5 CASSPWRGTSGEQYF TGTGCCAGCAGCCCTTGGCGGGGGACCTCCGGGGAGCAGTACTTC
NA TRBJ1-4 NA TRBV7-9 CASSFNPQGTNEKLFF TGTGCCAGCAGCTTCAACCCCCAGGGGACTAATGAAAAACTGTTTTTT
TRBD1 TRBJ1-5 once TRBV4-2 CASSQRQGGNQPQHF TGTGCCAGCAGCCAACGACAGGGTGGCAATCAGCCCCAGCATTTT
NA TRBJ2-3 NA TRBV29-1 CSVGAQYTDTQYF TGCAGCGTTGGTGCACAATACACAGATACGCAGTATTTT
NA TRBJ1-1 NA TRBV2 CARWGPTEAFF TGTGCCCGCTGGGGGCCCACTGAAGCTTTCTTT
TRBD2 TRBJ2-2 NA TRBV5-4 CACGGGTNTGELFF TGTGCCTGCGGGGGGGGGACGAACACCGGGGAGCTGTTTTTT
NA TRBJ2-1 once TRBV27 CASRSDSYNEQFF TGTGCCAGCAGGAGCGATAGCTACAATGAGCAGTTCTTC
TRBD1 TRBJ1-2 NA TRBV2 CASSGDRGHYGYTF TGTGCCAGCAGTGGGGACAGGGGCCACTATGGCTACACCTTC
NA TRBJ2-7 NA TRBV7-7 CASSSSVRDEQYF TGTGCCAGCAGCTCGTCGGTACGGGACGAGCAGTACTTC
NA TRBJ1-2 NA TRBV27 CASSYRGYGYTF TGTGCCAGCAGTTATAGGGGCTATGGCTACACCTTC
NA TRBJ1-1 NA TRBV9 CASSVAYRPGGTEAFF TGTGCCAGCAGCGTAGCTTACAGGCCGGGGGGCACTGAAGCTTTCTTT
NA TRBJ2-1 NA TRBV19 CASSLGQSSYNEQFF TGTGCCAGTAGTTTAGGACAGAGCTCCTACAATGAGCAGTTCTTC
TRBD2 TRBJ2-7 NA TRBV5-4 CASSSEAGGSSYEQYF TGTGCCAGCAGCTCGGAAGCCGGCGGGAGCTCCTACGAGCAGTACTTC
TRBD2 TRBJ2-7 NA TRBV28 CASSLYVAGDLSYEQYF TGTGCCAGCAGTTTATACGTAGCGGGGGACCTCTCCTACGAGCAGTACTTC
TRBD1 TRBJ1-4 NA TRBV6-5 CASSSPGQGNEKLFF TGTGCCAGCAGTTCACCGGGACAGGGGAATGAAAAACTGTTTTTT
TRBD2 TRBJ2-7 few TRBV7-6 CASSWIAGEPYEQYF TGTGCCAGCAGCTGGATAGCGGGGGAGCCCTACGAGCAGTACTTC
TRBD2 TRBJ2-1 NA TRBV4-2 CASRGLAGPYNEQFF TGTGCCAGCAGGGGACTAGCGGGACCCTACAATGAGCAGTTCTTC
TRBD1 TRBJ2-2 NA TRBV10-1 CASSERDSHWNGELFF TGCGCCAGCAGTGAACGGGACAGCCATTGGAACGGGGAGCTGTTTTTT
NA TRBJ1-4 NA TRBV19 CASSIATPEKLFF TGTGCCAGTAGTATAGCTACGCCTGAAAAACTGTTTTTT
NA TRBJ2-1 NA TRBV7-6 CASSSLSLADEQFF TGTGCCAGCAGTTCCCTTTCTCTAGCAGATGAGCAGTTCTTC
NA TRBJ2-6 NA TRBV10-3 CAIKGAGVSSGANVLTF TGTGCCATCAAAGGTGCAGGGGTTAGCTCTGGGGCCAACGTCCTGACTTTC
NA TRBJ1-1 NA TRBV7-2 CASSLGFGNTEAFF TGTGCCAGCAGCTTAGGGTTCGGGAACACTGAAGCTTTCTTT
NA TRBJ2-5 NA TRBV18 CASSRGVQETQYF TGTGCCAGCTCCCGCGGCGTCCAAGAGACCCAGTACTTC
TRBD1 TRBJ1-1 NA TRBV6-4 CASRKGQVPMNTEAFF TGTGCCAGCAGGAAGGGACAGGTCCCGATGAACACTGAAGCTTTCTTT
TRBD1 TRBJ1-1 few TRBV5-6 CASSRQGHTEAFF TGTGCCAGCAGCAGACAGGGGCACACTGAAGCTTTCTTT
TRBD2 TRBJ2-2 NA TRBV29-1 CSVDASGGNTGELFF TGCAGCGTTGACGCTAGCGGGGGGAACACCGGGGAGCTGTTTTTT
NA TRBJ1-2 once TRBV6-6 CASRNAFNYGYTF TGTGCCAGCAGAAATGCGTTTAACTATGGCTACACCTTC